What follows are 24 T cell receptor beta chains derived from one specimen sequenced in a study of blood T cell repertoires in COVID-19. Sequencing used immunoSEQ multiplex PCR; TCRdb keeps in-frame clones, though not all of them. The data show about 220,000 clones, approximately 85% seen once. Sequencing used peripheral blood. The receptor source for this set is a woman aged 70-85 years with COVID-19, enrolled during active disease.

This clone appeared a single time. The chain carries TRBV14 and TRBJ1-2, with D possibly being TRBD1 (5 bases). Germline CDR1 and CDR2: SGHDN and FVKESK. This CDR3 contains 13 residues. Between the trimmed V and J ends, which lost 4 bases and 2 bases, there was a span of 8 bases. DNA of the CDR3: TGTGCCAGCAGCCCCGACAGCAACTATGGCTACACCTTC. This encodes CASSPDSNYGYTF.

The chain couples TRBV7-9 to TRBJ1-4; D unclear. The germline CDR1 and CDR2 sequences are SEHNR and FQNEAQ (reference sequence). The CDR3 sequence is 15 residues long. V dropped 2 bases and J dropped 3 bases, with 10 bases sitting between them. The CDR3 DNA is TGTGCCAGCAGCTTAACAACCGCTTCTAATGAAAAACTGTTTTTT. Translation gives CASSLTTASNEKLFF.

The rearrangement joins TRBV19 to TRBJ1-2; 7 nucleotides align to TRBD1. V lost 10 bases to trimming and J lost 1 base; unmatched junction nucleotides: 12. CDR1 is LNHDA and CDR2 is SQIVND in the germline V gene (reference sequence). This CDR3 is built from 15 residues. The CDR3 region is CATLSDRDGNYGYTF. The CDR3 DNA is TGTGCCACCCTCTCCGACAGGGACGGTAACTATGGCTACACCTTC.

The chain is built from TRBV7-9 and TRBJ2-7, with 9 nucleotides matching TRBD2. The V gene's germline CDR1 is SEHNR and CDR2 FQNEAQ (reference sequence). V lost 4 bases, J lost 4 bases, and 11 bases stayed unmatched. The length of the CDR3 is 16 residues. The CDR3 spells CASSSSGTSRIYEQYF. CDR3 bases: TGTGCCAGCAGCTCGTCCGGGACTAGCAGAATTTACGAGCAGTACTTC. The full variable domain, completed using reference TRBV7-9 and TRBJ2-7, is DTGVSQNPRHKITKRGQNVTFRCDPISEHNRLYWYRQTLGQGPEFLTYFQNEAQLEKSRLLSDRFSAERPKGSFSTLEIQRTEQGDSAMYLCASSSSGTSRIYEQYFGPGTRLTVT.

The rearrangement uses TRBV9 and TRBJ1-4; tentative D call: TRBD1 (6 bases). The V gene's germline CDR1 is SGDLS and CDR2 YYNGEE. V was trimmed by 0 bases and J by 7 bases, leaving 13 bases between them. There are 15 residues in the CDR3. The CDR3 here is CASSVEGQRGEKLFF. The CDR3, as DNA: TGTGCCAGCAGCGTAGAAGGACAGCGGGGTGAAAAACTGTTTTTT.

The chain combines TRBV2 with TRBJ1-5; 9 bases are shared with TRBD1. This CDR3 comprises 15 residues. Germline CDR1 SNHLY, CDR2 FYNNEI. The V segment lost 4 bases and the J segment 4 bases; nucleotides outside the gene matches: 5. CDR3 sequence reads: CASSVDGQGNQPQHF. DNA of the CDR3: TGTGCCAGCAGTGTTGATGGACAGGGGAATCAGCCCCAGCATTTT.

As for this clone: The same CDR3 can be traced to other DNA sequences in this sample. The chain has TRBV7-2 and TRBJ2-7; unclear D gene. CDR3 length equals 12 residues. V was pared by 2 bases and J by 3 bases, with 5 bases between. The germline gives CDR1 SGHTA, CDR2 FQGNSA. The CDR3 DNA follows: TGTGCCAGCAGCTTAACAAGCTACGAGCAGTACTTC. This encodes CASSLTSYEQYF.

This chain connects TRBV20-1 to TRBJ2-1; 7 nucleotides line up with TRBD2. Germline loops: CDR1 DFQATT, CDR2 SNEGSKA (reference sequence). This CDR3 contains 11 residues. The trim removed 6 bases at V and 7 bases at J, leaving 3 bases unmatched. CDR3 region: CSAWGLNEQFF. The DNA for the CDR3 is TGCAGTGCCTGGGGACTAAATGAGCAGTTCTTC.

The chain carries TRBV5-1 and TRBJ1-1; maybe TRBD1 (6 bases). The germline gives CDR1 SGHRS, CDR2 YFSETQ. The CDR3 runs to 15 residues. The ends were cut back, 0 bases at V and 1 base at J, with 10 bases in the middle. This CDR3 reads CASSLAQQGNTEAFF. Written as DNA, the CDR3 is TGCGCCAGCAGCTTGGCCCAACAGGGGAACACTGAAGCTTTCTTT.

A single count supports this clone. V gene TRBV5-1 combines with J gene TRBJ1-1, with D perhaps TRBD1 (6 bases). In germline, CDR1 is SGHRS, CDR2 YFSETQ. This CDR3 spans 13 amino acids. V was clipped by 3 bases and J by 11 bases, with 17 bases between them. In nucleotides, the CDR3 is TGCGCCAGCAGCTCGACAGGCACCGGGGAGGCTTTCTTT. Translation gives CASSSTGTGEAFF. Drawing the rest from reference TRBV5-1 and TRBJ1-1, the complete variable domain is KAGVTQTPRYLIKTRGQQVTLSCSPISGHRSVSWYQQTPGQGLQFLFEYFSETQRNKGNFPGRFSGRQFSNSRSEMNVSTLELGDSALYLCASSSTGTGEAFFGQGTRLTVV.

This clone was recorded once. This rearrangement joins TRBV24-1 to TRBJ1-1; D is ambiguous. Trimming left V 2 bases short and J 11 bases short, with 11 bases between. This CDR3 has 12 residues. The germline V gene encodes CDR1 KGHDR and CDR2 SFDVKD. CDR3 in amino acids: CATSDWASRAFF. Written as DNA, the CDR3 is TGTGCCACCAGTGATTGGGCAAGTAGGGCTTTCTTT.

V usage is TRBV6-6 and J usage is TRBJ2-7, with D possibly TRBD2 on 5 matching bases. Germline V gene sequence: CDR1 MNHNY, CDR2 SVGAGI (reference sequence). With 2 bases removed from V and 1 base from J, the gap between germline ends came to 15 bases. CDR3 length equals 16 residues. The CDR3 nucleotides read TGTGCCAGCAGTTACGGAGGCAAAACCTTTTCCTACGAGCAGTACTTC. Translating it yields CASSYGGKTFSYEQYF.

The chain joins TRBV6-2 or TRBV6-3 to TRBJ1-1; no clear D. V lost 0 bases and J 4 bases, leaving 12 bases between the germline ends. The CDR3 is 15 amino acids. The germline gives CDR1 MNHEY, CDR2 SVGEGT. CDR3 protein: CASSYSNRRPTEAFF. The CDR3, as DNA: TGTGCCAGCAGTTACTCCAATCGGAGACCCACTGAAGCTTTCTTT.

The chain recombines TRBV5-4 with TRBJ1-4, with TRBD1 identical over 10 bases. Germline assignment: CDR1 SGHNT and CDR2 YYREEE (reference sequence). The length of the CDR3 is 15 residues. With 0 bases clipped from V and 5 bases from J, the junction kept 1 base outside the gene matches. The CDR3 region has the DNA TGTGCCAGCAGCTTGGGACAGGGGGCAAATGAAAAACTGTTTTTT. Protein sequence: CASSLGQGANEKLFF.

This chain connects TRBV24-1 to TRBJ2-3; TRBD1 aligns across 12 bases. The trim removed 3 bases at V and 4 bases at J, leaving 1 base unmatched. The germline V gene encodes CDR1 KGHDR and CDR2 SFDVKD. The length of the CDR3 is 15 residues. DNA for the CDR3: TGTGCCACCAGTGATCGGGACAGGGGGCCAGATACGCAGTATTTT. Its protein is CATSDRDRGPDTQYF.

The J gene is TRBJ2-1, the V gene TRBV3-1 (or the pseudogene TRBV3-2), with 15 bases that match TRBD2. Trimming removed 4 bases from V and 11 bases from J; junction bases left unmatched: 9. The CDR3 runs to 16 residues. The germline V gene encodes CDR1 LGHDT and CDR2 YNNKEL (reference sequence). Written as DNA, the CDR3 is TGTGCCAGCAGCCCATCTTCGGGACTAGCGGGAGGCAAGCAGTTCTTC. This gives the protein CASSPSSGLAGGKQFF.

The V gene is TRBV7-2, the J gene TRBJ2-3; D perhaps matches TRBD1 (5 bases). V lost 2 bases and J lost 1, with 10 bases in between. Looked up from germline, CDR1 is SGHTA and CDR2 is FQGNSA. The CDR3 is 15 residues long. CDR3 nucleotides: TGTGCCAGCAGCTTAACAGGTGTACGCACAGATACGCAGTATTTT. Its translation is CASSLTGVRTDTQYF.

V gene TRBV24-1 combines with J gene TRBJ2-1; the match to TRBD1 covers 10 bases. This CDR3 contains 15 residues. With V trimmed by 1 base and J by 12 bases, 8 bases remained unmatched. Looked up from germline, CDR1 is KGHDR and CDR2 is SFDVKD. CDR3 amino acids: CATSDFGQGEEGQFF. The CDR3 region has the DNA TGTGCCACCAGTGATTTCGGACAGGGGGAAGAGGGGCAGTTCTTC.

The V and J genes are TRBV28 and TRBJ2-2, with D maybe TRBD1 (5 bases). The ends were cut back, 6 bases at V and 7 bases at J, with 18 bases in the middle. The CDR3 covers 15 residues. Germline CDR1 MDHEN, CDR2 SYDVKM. The CDR3 DNA is TGTGCCAGCAGCCCCAGTGGGGCGCGTAGCGGGGAGCTGTTTTTT. Its translation is CASSPSGARSGELFF.

The chain carries TRBV6-2 or TRBV6-3 and TRBJ2-5; TRBD1 is a possible D gene (6 bases). Germline V gene sequence: CDR1 MNHEY, CDR2 SVGEGT. The CDR3 contains 15 residues. Trimming stripped 6 bases from V and 4 bases from J, with 18 bases between. CDR3 sequence reads: CASSRPNQGRETQYF. The CDR3 nucleotides are TGTGCCAGCAGCCGACCCAATCAGGGGCGAGAGACCCAGTACTTC.

The CDR3 DNA is TGTGCCAGCAGTGGACAGAACGAGGGAGGAGATATTGATAATTCACCCCTCCACTTT. It codes for CASSGQNEGGDIDNSPLHF. The chain couples TRBV6-1 to TRBJ1-6; D is perhaps TRBD1 (5 bases). Trimming took 4 bases from V and 5 from J, leaving 24 bases between them. The CDR3 has 19 amino acids. In germline, CDR1 is MNHNS, CDR2 SASEGT.

The chain employs TRBV28 and TRBJ2-7, with 9 bases that match TRBD2. The V segment lost 2 bases and the J segment 6 bases; nucleotides outside the gene matches: 5. The CDR3 contains 14 residues. The germline CDR1 and CDR2 sequences are MDHEN and SYDVKM. The CDR3 spells CASSLLLREGEQYF. CDR3 DNA: TGTGCCAGCAGTTTACTTTTGCGGGAGGGCGAGCAGTACTTC.

For the CDR3, the DNA is TGTGCCAGCAGCTTACTGGAGGGGATGGACGGCTACACCTTC. This gives the protein CASSLLEGMDGYTF. The chain combines TRBV7-8 with TRBJ1-2; TRBD1 is a possible D gene (5 bases). The germline CDR1 and CDR2 sequences are SGHVS and FQNEAQ. The V gene lost 2 bases and the J gene lost 8 bases, with 15 bases spanning the gap. The CDR3 loop spans 14 amino acids. The variable domain in full, with the rest retrieved from reference TRBV7-8 and TRBJ1-2, is GAGVSQSPRYKVAKRGQDVALRCDPISGHVSLFWYQQALGQGPEFLTYFQNEAQLDKSGLPSDRFFAERPEGSVSTLKIQRTQQEDSAVYLCASSLLEGMDGYTFGSGTRLTVV.

This clone came up once. The chain couples TRBV5-5 to TRBJ2-5, with 11 nucleotides matching TRBD2. CDR3 length: 17 residues. Germline V CDR1 and CDR2: SGHKS, YYEKEE (reference sequence). The trim removed 0 bases at V and 5 bases at J, leaving 9 bases unmatched. The CDR3 sequence is CASSLEGLAERGETQYF. For the CDR3, the DNA is TGTGCCAGCAGCTTGGAGGGACTAGCGGAACGAGGGGAGACCCAGTACTTC.